This T cell receptor (beta chain) derives from a study of T-cell memory formation after mild COVID-19. Whole-study findings and limits: Whereas later expanders leaned CD4+, clones contracting day 15 to 85 showed a balanced CD4/CD8 makeup.

Constant-segment primers were used for 5'RACE, and the resulting TCR alpha and TCR beta cDNA libraries carried sample barcodes and UMIs. TCRdb re-called the 5' RACE reads with MiXCR, one entry per CDR3 protein. Among about 280,000 distinct CDR3 sequences listed, around 8% were seen once. This clonotype has more than one count but fewer than ten. The antigen is unknown. The CDR3 is made up of 14 amino acids. Germline assignment: CDR1 SGHRS and CDR2 YFSETQ. The ends lost 3 bases at V and 3 bases at J; junction bases unmatched: 1. The gene calls are TRBV5-1 and TRBJ2-7; 12 nucleotides line up with TRBD2. What was sequenced was PBMCs or a T cell subset sorted from them (not recorded which). This clonotype originated in a man between 18 and 35 years old who had mild COVID-19 (a few samples of this study predate the infection). Cell type and time point are not known. Here the CDR3 reads CASSWTSGDYEQYF. CDR3 coding DNA: TGCGCCAGCAGCTGGACTAGCGGGGACTACGAGCAGTACTTC.